The subject of this entry is one T cell receptor (beta chain). This specimen belongs to a study of blood T cell repertoires in COVID-19. At the level of the study: The analysed material was cDNA or gDNA that came from T cells, B-cell-depleted T cells, or PBMCs.

Authors' methods: From reference gene primer amplification, estimates of nucleated cell counts were derived. The data were produced by immunoSEQ multiplex PCR, yet TCRdb's version contains in-frame clones alone and is incomplete. That table furnishes V, J and clone size, whereas the DNA furnished D and trimming. The sample lists 200,000 to 250,000 clones; around 90% were seen once. Germline lookup yields CDR1 MGHRA and CDR2 YSYEKL. Trimming pared 0 bases from V and 8 bases from J, leaving 13 bases between. The CDR3 totals 15 residues. The participants were between about 18 and 90 years old and came from roughly 24 US areas. Cohorts were assigned according to the clinical history that participants reported.

The source of this sequence is a woman aged 25 to 39 who had been exposed to COVID-19. Sequencing was performed on PBMCs or T cells enriched from blood (not recorded which). This sequence joins TRBV4-1 and TRBJ1-4, with D uncertain. CDR3 amino acids: CASSQERTLREKLFF. DNA for the CDR3: TGCGCCAGCAGCCAAGAGAGGACTCTACGGGAAAAACTGTTTTTT.